These 3 T cell receptor beta chains were sequenced from one sample in a study of shared clonotypes between healthy human individuals. Produced via immunoSEQ multiplex PCR; TCRdb's table is partial and in-frame only. The sample has nearly 2 million clones, about 95% seen once. CD45RO-negative, CCR7-positively selected cells formed the naive CD8 fraction, excluding terminally differentiated effector memory CD45RA+ cells. Sample: naive CD8+ T cells sorted from blood. These receptors were collected from a young man in good health.

The chain joins TRBV19 to TRBJ1-2; D is unresolved. V dropped 6 bases and J dropped 2 bases, with 7 bases sitting between them. Germline V lookup: CDR1 LNHDA, CDR2 SQIVND (reference sequence). The CDR3 is made up of 12 amino acids. DNA for the CDR3: TGTGCCAGTAGCTACCCAAACTATGGCTACACCTTC. Protein sequence: CASSYPNYGYTF.

V usage is TRBV5-6 and J usage is TRBJ2-3; TRBD2 matches 12 bases. The CDR3 covers 16 residues. With 4 bases clipped from V and 5 bases from J, the junction kept 8 bases outside the gene matches. Looked up from germline, CDR1 is SGHDT and CDR2 is YYEEEE. CDR3 sequence reads: CASSDASGGAIDTQYF. DNA for the CDR3: TGTGCCAGCAGCGATGCTAGCGGGGGGGCCATAGATACGCAGTATTTT. Full variable domain (outside the CDR3, taken from reference TRBV5-6 and TRBJ2-3): DAGVTQSPTHLIKTRGQQVTLRCSPKSGHDTVSWYQQALGQGPQFIFQYYEEEERQRGNFPDRFSGHQFPNYSSELNVNALLLGDSALYLCASSDASGGAIDTQYFGPGTRLTVL.

V gene TRBV29-1 combines with J gene TRBJ1-1; no firm D call. Trimming left V 6 bases short and J 4 bases short, with 9 bases between. CDR1 is SQVTM and CDR2 is ANQGSEA in the germline V gene. This CDR3 has 11 amino acids. The CDR3 protein is CSVPEGTEAFF. CDR3 DNA: TGCAGCGTGCCGGAAGGCACTGAAGCTTTCTTT.